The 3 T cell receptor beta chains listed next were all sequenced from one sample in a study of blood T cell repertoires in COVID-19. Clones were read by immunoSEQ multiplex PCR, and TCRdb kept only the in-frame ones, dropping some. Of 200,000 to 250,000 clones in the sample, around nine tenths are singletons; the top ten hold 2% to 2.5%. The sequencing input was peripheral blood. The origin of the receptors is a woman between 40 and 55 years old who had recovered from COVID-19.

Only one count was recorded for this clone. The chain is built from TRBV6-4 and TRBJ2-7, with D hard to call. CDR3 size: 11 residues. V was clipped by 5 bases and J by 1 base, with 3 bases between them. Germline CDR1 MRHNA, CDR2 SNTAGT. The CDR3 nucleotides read TGTGCCAGCAGTCCATCCTACGAGCAGTACTTC. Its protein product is CASSPSYEQYF.

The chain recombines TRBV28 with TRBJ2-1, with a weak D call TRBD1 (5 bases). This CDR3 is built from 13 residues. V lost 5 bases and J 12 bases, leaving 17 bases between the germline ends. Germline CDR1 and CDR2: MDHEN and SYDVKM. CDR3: CASSVPLQGGQFF. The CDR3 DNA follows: TGTGCCAGCAGTGTCCCCCTTCAGGGTGGGCAGTTCTTC.

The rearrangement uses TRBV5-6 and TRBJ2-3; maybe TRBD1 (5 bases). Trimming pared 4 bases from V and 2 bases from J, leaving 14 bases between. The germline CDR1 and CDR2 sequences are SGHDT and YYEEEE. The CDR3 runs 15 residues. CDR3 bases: TGTGCCAGCAGCCAAGTCGCGGACAACACAGATACGCAGTATTTT. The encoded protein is CASSQVADNTDTQYF. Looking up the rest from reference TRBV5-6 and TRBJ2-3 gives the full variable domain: DAGVTQSPTHLIKTRGQQVTLRCSPKSGHDTVSWYQQALGQGPQFIFQYYEEEERQRGNFPDRFSGHQFPNYSSELNVNALLLGDSALYLCASSQVADNTDTQYFGPGTRLTVL.